This is a list of T cell receptor beta chains from one sample in a study of blood T cell repertoires in COVID-19. The table came from immunoSEQ multiplex PCR; TCRdb's copy has only in-frame clones and leaves some out. The data show 180,000 or so clones, with around 85% seen just once and around 10% held by the top ten. Sequenced input: peripheral blood. These receptor sequences come from a woman older than 75 with acute or convalescent COVID-19. The CDR3 runs from the conserved cysteine through the conserved F or W. D genes are given only for firm matches. Clone size is stated in some rows and not others, as once, few, many or a class when expanded.

d_gene	j_gene	v_gene	abundance	CDR3nt	CDR3aa
TRBD1	TRBJ1-3	TRBV7-9	many	TGTGCCAGCAGCTTCGGACAGGGAACTGGAAACACCATATATTTT	CASSFGQGTGNTIYF
NA	TRBJ2-7	TRBV7-9	NA	TGTGCCAGCAGCTCTCGTTCCGAGCAGTACTTC	CASSSRSEQYF
TRBD1	TRBJ1-5	TRBV5-6	NA	TGTGCCAGCAGCTGGGGGACAGGGGCCGGTCAGCCCCAGCATTTT	CASSWGTGAGQPQHF
NA	TRBJ1-2	TRBV4-3	NA	TGCGCCAGCAGCCAATACCAGGGGAACTATGGCTACACCTTC	CASSQYQGNYGYTF
NA	TRBJ2-1	TRBV30	NA	TGTGCCTGGAGCGAGTCGGCAGGGTACAATGAGCAGTTCTTC	CAWSESAGYNEQFF
NA	TRBJ2-5	TRBV7-2	NA	TGTGCCAGCAGCTTAAATCGAATTGCGGGGACTTCACAAGAGACCCAGTACTTC	CASSLNRIAGTSQETQYF
NA	TRBJ1-5	TRBV18	NA	TGTGCCAGCTCGGGGGGAGGGAATCAGCCCCAGCATTTT	CASSGGGNQPQHF
TRBD1	TRBJ1-2	TRBV4-1	NA	TGCGCCAGCAGCGTCGACAGGGCTAACTATGGCTACACCTTC	CASSVDRANYGYTF
NA	TRBJ2-7	TRBV7-9	NA	TGTGCCAGCAGCTCCACGCGCGTAACAGGGCTGGATATGTACGAGCAGTACTTC	CASSSTRVTGLDMYEQYF
TRBD1	TRBJ2-5	TRBV5-1	NA	TGCGCCAGCAGCCCAGGCCGGACAGGGGGGACGGAGACCCAGTACTTC	CASSPGRTGGTETQYF
TRBD2	TRBJ2-5	TRBV5-1	once	TGCGCCAGCAGCCGCCTAGCGGGAGAAGAGACCCAGTACTTC	CASSRLAGEETQYF
NA	TRBJ1-2	TRBV9	NA	TGTGCCAGCAGCGTAGCACCGAAAGGGGGTGGCTACACCTTC	CASSVAPKGGGYTF
NA	TRBJ1-2	TRBV29-1	NA	TGCAGCGTTGAAGGACAGGTCGGAAAAAGCTACACCTTC	CSVEGQVGKSYTF
NA	TRBJ2-7	TRBV6-2/TRBV6-3	NA	TGTGCCAGCAGTTACTCCGGAGCCTACGAGCAGTACTTC	CASSYSGAYEQYF
NA	TRBJ1-5	TRBV18	NA	TGTGCCAGCTCATATAGCCGGAATCAGCCCCAGCATTTT	CASSYSRNQPQHF
TRBD2	TRBJ2-5	TRBV11-3	few	TGTGCCAGCAGCGAAGGACTAGCGGGGACCTCGAACGGAGAGACCCAGTACTTC	CASSEGLAGTSNGETQYF
NA	TRBJ2-7	TRBV18	NA	TGTGCCAGCTCGCCCCTTGAAGGGGTAAGCTCCTACGAGCAGTACTTC	CASSPLEGVSSYEQYF
NA	TRBJ1-5	TRBV5-1	NA	TGCGCCAGCAGCTTGGGGGCAAGGGGATCCAATCAGCCCCAGCATTTT	CASSLGARGSNQPQHF
NA	TRBJ1-2	TRBV12-3/TRBV12-4	NA	TGTGCCAGCAGTTTTTCGGGGTTTGATGGCTACACCTTC	CASSFSGFDGYTF
NA	TRBJ1-2	TRBV12-3/TRBV12-4	NA	TGTGCCAGCAGTAACCAGGGGTATGGCTACACCTTC	CASSNQGYGYTF
NA	TRBJ2-5	TRBV7-3	NA	TGTGCCAGCAGCTTGAGACACCTACAAGAGACCCAGTACTTC	CASSLRHLQETQYF
TRBD2	TRBJ2-2	TRBV7-9	few	TGTGCCAGCAGCTTAGCGCGAGCGGGAGGGACCGGGGAGCTGTTTTTT	CASSLARAGGTGELFF
TRBD1	TRBJ1-6	TRBV7-8	NA	TGTGCCAGCAGCGCCCACAGGGGAAGCTCCTATAATTCACCCCTCCACTTT	CASSAHRGSSYNSPLHF
TRBD1	TRBJ2-2	TRBV4-1	NA	TGCGCCAGCAGCCATACAGGGGGCACCGGGGAGCTGTTTTTT	CASSHTGGTGELFF
TRBD2	TRBJ2-7	TRBV4-1	NA	TGCGCCAGCAGCCAAGGCCCTAGCGGGAGGTCCTACGAGCAGTACTTC	CASSQGPSGRSYEQYF
TRBD1	TRBJ2-1	TRBV11-2	NA	TGTGCCAGCAGCTCCCGGACAGGGAGCTCCTACAATGAGCAGTTCTTC	CASSSRTGSSYNEQFF
NA	TRBJ1-6	TRBV18	NA	TGTGCCAGCTCACCATACGGGAAAAGCTCCTATAATTCACCCCTCCACTTT	CASSPYGKSSYNSPLHF
NA	TRBJ2-7	TRBV5-1	NA	TGCGCCAGCAGCTTGGCGGGGTCGGCCGCTCGCACCTACGAGCAGTACTTC	CASSLAGSAARTYEQYF
TRBD1	TRBJ2-7	TRBV5-4	NA	TGTGCCAGCGCGCCGGGACAGGGGCACTCCTACGAGCAGTACTTC	CASAPGQGHSYEQYF
NA	TRBJ2-2	TRBV5-5	NA	TGTGCCAGCAGCTTTAATGACAGGTACAACGGGGAGCTGTTTTTT	CASSFNDRYNGELFF
TRBD1	TRBJ1-1	TRBV9	NA	TGTGCCAGCAGCGACCGGCGGACAGGGGGCGTCTGGGACACTGAAGCTTTCTTT	CASSDRRTGGVWDTEAFF
NA	TRBJ1-2	TRBV25-1	NA	TGTGCCAGCAGTGAATCCTTCGGGCAGGGGAACTATGGCTACACCTTC	CASSESFGQGNYGYTF
NA	TRBJ1-2	TRBV21-1	NA	TGTGCCAGCAGCAAAGATCCCCGGGATGGCTACACCTTC	CASSKDPRDGYTF
TRBD1	TRBJ1-1	TRBV6-6	NA	TGTGCCAGCAGTCACCGACAGGGGCGGACTCTGAACACTGAAGCTTTCTTT	CASSHRQGRTLNTEAFF
NA	TRBJ2-6	TRBV7-2	few	TGTGCCAGCAGCTTGGCAGGGCCCGGGGCCAACGTCCTGACTTTC	CASSLAGPGANVLTF
NA	TRBJ1-1	TRBV10-3	NA	TGTGCCATCAGTTCTAACACTGAAGCTTTCTTT	CAISSNTEAFF
NA	TRBJ1-6	TRBV10-3	NA	TGTGCCATCAGAGAGGGGCCATCGGAATCACCCCTCCACTTT	CAIREGPSESPLHF
TRBD2	TRBJ2-1	TRBV18	NA	TGTGCCAGCTCACCACGACCCCCCGGCGGGACTAGCGGGGGCCTTGCTTACAATGAGCAGTTCTTC	CASSPRPPGGTSGGLAYNEQFF
TRBD1	TRBJ1-5	TRBV4-1	NA	TGCGCCAGCAGCCAAGTTCCCGAGGGGACAGGGGCCTTTAGGAATCAGCCCCAGCATTTT	CASSQVPEGTGAFRNQPQHF
NA	TRBJ2-3	TRBV4-1	few	TGCGCCAGCAGCCCGACTAATTCAGATACGCAGTATTTT	CASSPTNSDTQYF
TRBD2	TRBJ2-7	TRBV5-4	NA	TGTGCCAGCAGCTCTAGGACTAGCGGGGGGAAACGCTCCTACGAGCAGTACTTC	CASSSRTSGGKRSYEQYF
TRBD1	TRBJ2-3	TRBV7-8	NA	TGTGCCAGCAGCCCGAGGGGGCTAGTCTTCGAATCAGATACGCAGTATTTT	CASSPRGLVFESDTQYF
NA	TRBJ1-1	TRBV4-3	NA	TGCGCCAGCAGCCAAGATTCGGACAGCTACACTGAAGCTTTCTTT	CASSQDSDSYTEAFF
TRBD2	TRBJ2-2	TRBV30	NA	TGTGCCTGGAGGACTAGCGGGGGCACCGGGGAGCTGTTTTTT	CAWRTSGGTGELFF
NA	TRBJ1-2	TRBV19	NA	TGTGCCAGTAGTATCGGCAGTGGGGCCCTTAACTATGGCTACACCTTC	CASSIGSGALNYGYTF
TRBD2	TRBJ2-1	TRBV19	NA	TGTGCCAGTAGTATAGTCTCAACTAGCGGCTCCTACAATGAGCAGTTCTTC	CASSIVSTSGSYNEQFF
TRBD2	TRBJ2-7	TRBV5-4	NA	TGTGCCAGCAGCACCAGGACTAGTCGGTACGAGCAGTACTTC	CASSTRTSRYEQYF
TRBD2	TRBJ2-3	TRBV5-4	NA	TGTGCCAGCAGCTTGGCCGTGGCTAGCGGGGGCGGGGATACGCAGTATTTT	CASSLAVASGGGDTQYF
NA	TRBJ2-7	TRBV15	NA	TGTGCCACCAAGGGAGAGGGCTACGAGCAGTACTTC	CATKGEGYEQYF
NA	TRBJ1-5	TRBV7-8	NA	TGTGCCAGCAGCCCGGACAGTTCCAATCAGCCCCAGCATTTT	CASSPDSSNQPQHF
NA	TRBJ1-5	TRBV19	few	TGTGCCACCGCACAGGGAGATTATCAGCCCCAGCATTTT	CATAQGDYQPQHF
TRBD1	TRBJ1-5	TRBV10-3	NA	TGTGCCATCAGTGAACAGGGGACGGGTCAGCCCCAGCATTTT	CAISEQGTGQPQHF
NA	TRBJ2-3	TRBV21-1	NA	TGTGCCAGCCCAGGGGGCGACCCAGATACGCAGTATTTT	CASPGGDPDTQYF
TRBD1	TRBJ2-1	TRBV5-4	once	TGTGCCAGCAGCGAGGGACAGGGGTCATACAATGAGCAGTTCTTC	CASSEGQGSYNEQFF
NA	TRBJ1-1	TRBV12-3/TRBV12-4	NA	TGTGCCAGCAAGACCAGGACAGTAGAAGCTTTCTTT	CASKTRTVEAFF
NA	TRBJ2-3	TRBV7-9	NA	TGTGCCAGCAGCTTAGTGGCCATAAGAAGTACGCAGTATTTT	CASSLVAIRSTQYF
NA	TRBJ1-6	TRBV12-3/TRBV12-4	NA	TGTGCCAGCAGCCCTCAACAGCATTCACCCCTCCACTTT	CASSPQQHSPLHF
NA	TRBJ2-7	TRBV4-1	NA	TGCGCCAGCAGCCAACGTCTAGCATCCGAGCAGTACTTC	CASSQRLASEQYF
TRBD2	TRBJ2-3	TRBV20-1	NA	TGCAGTGCTAGTGGGGCTAGCGGGGGGGTAAACACAGATACGCAGTATTTT	CSASGASGGVNTDTQYF
TRBD1	TRBJ1-2	TRBV30	NA	TGTGCCTGGAGTACAGGGGGCGACTATGGCTACACCTTC	CAWSTGGDYGYTF